This T cell receptor beta chain was retrieved from a study of T cells in Graves' hyperthyroidism and ophthalmopathy. TCR beta CDR3 region amplification was performed from RNA transcripts. Carried out on the TCR CDR3, a first-round RT-PCR used the HTBI primer set. In TCRdb, the multiplex PCR reads were re-called with MiXCR into one record per CDR3 protein. The sample records about 290,000 distinct CDR3 sequences, roughly 13% being singletons. Study outcomes and limitations: Most thyroid clonotypes with frequency above 0.001 were detected in blood.

First hyperthyroidism diagnosis is when the blood sample was obtained, before any ophthalmopathy symptoms. This clonotype was found many times. Its antigen is unknown. Sequenced input: blood. The receptor was isolated from a woman aged 25-40 years with Graves' hyperthyroidism that later progressed to Graves' ophthalmopathy.

The CDR3 DNA sequence: TGTGCCTGGAGTGTCCCGGGGACAGGACAAGAGACCCAGTACTTC. Encoded protein: CAWSVPGTGQETQYF. The rearrangement uses TRBV30 and TRBJ2-5; 8 nucleotides line up with TRBD1. The CDR3 has 15 amino acids. Germline-derived CDR1 and CDR2 are GTSNPN and SVGIG (reference sequence). Trimming took 0 bases from V and 2 from J; bases not matched to a gene: 5.